Below, 30 T cell receptor beta chains from the same sample are listed, as sequenced in a study of blood T cell repertoires in COVID-19. Profiling relied on immunoSEQ multiplex PCR, and the TCRdb table lists in-frame clones only, not all of them. The sample carries 300,000 to 350,000 clones, 88% recorded once. Material for sequencing was PBMCs or T cells enriched from blood (not recorded which). These receptors were taken from a man aged 25-40 years who had recovered from COVID-19.

The V and J genes are TRBV2 and TRBJ1-1; 7 bases fit TRBD1. The CDR3 sequence is 14 residues long. Per the germline V gene, CDR1 is SNHLY and CDR2 is FYNNEI. Trimming at V came to 7 bases and at J to 4 bases, leaving 9 bases not matched to a gene. In nucleotides, the CDR3 is TGTGCCAGCACCTTACAGGGGATGGGCACTGAAGCTTTCTTT. Translated: CASTLQGMGTEAFF.

Only one count was recorded for this clone. The V gene is TRBV7-9, the J gene TRBJ2-1, with 8 bases fitting TRBD2. Germline V gives CDR1 SEHNR, CDR2 FQNEAQ (reference sequence). CDR3 length: 14 amino acids. V lost 1 base to trimming and J lost 10 bases; unmatched junction nucleotides: 6. Written as DNA, the CDR3 is TGTGCCAGCAGCTTAGAGTTGGTAGCGGGGGAGCAGTTCTTC. It translates to CASSLELVAGEQFF. Based on the CDR3 plus reference TRBV7-9 and TRBJ2-1, the full variable domain is DTGVSQNPRHKITKRGQNVTFRCDPISEHNRLYWYRQTLGQGPEFLTYFQNEAQLEKSRLLSDRFSAERPKGSFSTLEIQRTEQGDSAMYLCASSLELVAGEQFFGPGTRLTVL.

V is TRBV5-5 and J is TRBJ1-2, with 7 bases matching TRBD1. Trimming took 4 bases from V and 0 from J; bases not matched to a gene: 6. Germline V gene data show CDR1 as SGHKS and CDR2 as YYEKEE (reference sequence). The CDR3 totals 15 residues. The CDR3 sequence: CASSLGQSANYGYTF. The CDR3 DNA sequence: TGTGCCAGCAGCCTGGGACAGTCAGCTAACTATGGCTACACCTTC.

Points on this clone: The sample has other DNA sequences that encode this CDR3 too. The chain is built from TRBV2 and TRBJ2-2; D remains ambiguous. CDR1 is SNHLY, CDR2 FYNNEI, per germline. This CDR3 region has 14 residues. Trimming stripped 2 bases from V and 4 bases from J, with 8 bases between. The CDR3 here is CASSERQITGELFF. DNA for the CDR3: TGTGCCAGCAGTGAAAGACAAATCACCGGGGAGCTGTTTTTT.

The genes are TRBV7-2 and TRBJ2-7; 11 positions agree with TRBD1. J was trimmed by 7 bases and V by 4 bases; bases with no gene match: 12. CDR3 size: 16 residues. CDR1 is SGHTA, CDR2 FQGNSA, per germline. The CDR3 DNA is TGTGCCAGCAGCTCCCTCTGGGGACAGGGGGTGAGGGAGCAGTACTTC. Translated, it gives CASSSLWGQGVREQYF.

The chain carries TRBV5-1 and TRBJ1-1, with 7 positions matching TRBD1. V shed 0 bases, J shed 1 base, and the junction held 3 bases outside the gene matches. Germline V gives CDR1 SGHRS, CDR2 YFSETQ. The CDR3 extends over 15 amino acids. The CDR3 region has the DNA TGCGCCAGCAGCTTGGGGGACAGAGCGAACACTGAAGCTTTCTTT. The encoded protein is CASSLGDRANTEAFF.

The rearrangement uses TRBV10-3 and TRBJ2-3; tentative D call: TRBD2 (5 bases). CDR3 length equals 16 residues. Between the trimmed V and J ends, which lost 10 bases and 1 base, there was a span of 21 bases. Germline V CDR1 and CDR2: ENHRY, SYGVKD. The CDR3 DNA sequence: TGTGCCACTCGGTGGACTGTCGGTTTGGGCACAGATACGCAGTATTTT. Protein product: CATRWTVGLGTDTQYF.

This chain joins TRBV9 and TRBJ1-2; no clear D. With 0 bases removed from V and 8 bases from J, the gap between germline ends came to 14 bases. The CDR3 is 14 amino acids. Germline V gene lookup returns CDR1 SGDLS and CDR2 YYNGEE. The CDR3 loop reads CASSVAEASQGYTF. For the CDR3, the DNA is TGTGCCAGCAGCGTAGCTGAGGCCTCGCAGGGCTACACCTTC.

This clone was observed once. The chain employs TRBV9 and TRBJ2-7; no definite D call. Looked up from germline, CDR1 is SGDLS and CDR2 is YYNGEE. The V gene lost 4 bases and the J gene lost 0 bases, with 11 bases spanning the gap. The CDR3 covers 14 residues. Written as DNA, the CDR3 is TGTGCCAGCAGCACAGACACAACCTCCTACGAGCAGTACTTC. Translating gives CASSTDTTSYEQYF.

This clone was detected only a few times. V and J are TRBV7-8 and TRBJ2-7, with D tentatively TRBD1 (6 bases). The CDR3 is made up of 13 amino acids. CDR1 and CDR2 from the germline V gene are SGHVS and FQNEAQ. V lost 2 bases and J lost 4, with 9 bases in between. The DNA for the CDR3 is TGTGCCAGCAGCTTAACCGACAGGTACGAGCAGTACTTC. It is translated as CASSLTDRYEQYF.

J is TRBJ1-1 and V is TRBV5-4; D is uncertain. V was cut by 4 bases and J by 2 bases, with 6 bases left in between. CDR1 is SGHNT, CDR2 YYREEE, per germline (reference sequence). The CDR3 totals 12 residues. CDR3 residues: CASSLRNTEAFF. CDR3 DNA sequence: TGTGCCAGCAGCCTGAGAAACACTGAAGCTTTCTTT.

This chain links TRBV6-1 with TRBJ2-3, with 8 bases matching TRBD1. This CDR3 contains 16 residues. V trimming: 1 base; J trimming: 4 bases; junction bases outside the gene matches: 7. Germline loops: CDR1 MNHNS, CDR2 SASEGT. CDR3 residues: CASSEVSGGAADTQYF. DNA of the CDR3: TGTGCCAGCAGTGAAGTCTCAGGGGGCGCCGCAGATACGCAGTATTTT.

The genes are TRBV12-3 or TRBV12-4 and TRBJ2-7; D perhaps matches TRBD1 (5 bases). Deletions cut 3 bases from V and 7 bases from J, with 13 bases between. The CDR3 has 13 residues. The CDR3 bases are TGTGCCAGCAGTTTGGGCAGGGTCTATGAGCAGTACTTC. Translating it yields CASSLGRVYEQYF.

V usage is TRBV30 and J usage is TRBJ2-7; D is possibly TRBD2 (6 bases). CDR3 size: 14 residues. CDR1 is GTSNPN, CDR2 SVGIG, per germline (reference sequence). The ends were cut back, 7 bases at V and 0 bases at J, with 16 bases in the middle. The CDR3 region is CASEGQEHSYEQYF. CDR3 sequence (DNA): TGTGCCTCGGAGGGGCAGGAACACTCCTACGAGCAGTACTTC.

The V gene is TRBV4-1, the J gene TRBJ2-7, with 7 nucleotides matching TRBD1. Germline V lookup: CDR1 MGHRA, CDR2 YSYEKL. The CDR3 has 13 residues. V lost 4 bases to trimming and J lost 3 bases; unmatched junction nucleotides: 3. In DNA form, the CDR3 reads TGCGCCAGCAGCCTAGACAGGGTCTACGAGCAGTACTTC. This translates into CASSLDRVYEQYF.

The chain couples TRBV5-1 to TRBJ1-2; perhaps TRBD1 as D (6 bases). This CDR3 is 16 amino acids long. V lost 0 bases, J lost 8 bases, and 20 bases lay in between. Per the germline V gene, CDR1 is SGHRS and CDR2 is YFSETQ. CDR3 nucleotides: TGCGCCAGCAGCTTGGGAGAGGTTGCGGGGGCGGAAGGCTACACCTTC. Amino acids: CASSLGEVAGAEGYTF. The full variable domain, with the rest looked up from reference TRBV5-1 and TRBJ1-2, is KAGVTQTPRYLIKTRGQQVTLSCSPISGHRSVSWYQQTPGQGLQFLFEYFSETQRNKGNFPGRFSGRQFSNSRSEMNVSTLELGDSALYLCASSLGEVAGAEGYTFGSGTRLTVV.

This clone was counted once. This chain joins TRBV20-1 and TRBJ1-5; D call uncertain. The V gene's germline CDR1 is DFQATT and CDR2 SNEGSKA (reference sequence). The CDR3 is 10 amino acids. Trimming removed 3 bases from V and 7 bases from J, with 4 bases in between. CDR3 in DNA: TGCAGTGCTAGCAGGCAGCCCCAGCATTTT. Translating it yields CSASRQPQHF.

In this sample, this clone turned up once. The rearrangement uses TRBV28 and TRBJ2-7; TRBD1 might be the D (6 bases). V was clipped by 8 bases and J by 3 bases, with 14 bases between them. The CDR3 is made up of 13 amino acids. The germline V gene encodes CDR1 MDHEN and CDR2 SYDVKM. The CDR3 DNA sequence: TGTGCCAGCCTAACCCGGGACAACTACGAGCAGTACTTC. Amino acid sequence: CASLTRDNYEQYF.

The chain has TRBV29-1 and TRBJ1-6; 9 nucleotides align to TRBD1. The CDR3 loop spans 14 amino acids. CDR1 is SQVTM, CDR2 ANQGSEA, per germline. The ends lost 5 bases at V and 6 bases at J; junction bases unmatched: 5. CDR3 nucleotide sequence: TGCAGCGTTCGACAGGGGGAGTTTAATTCACCCCTCCACTTT. Translated, it gives CSVRQGEFNSPLHF.

The V gene is TRBV28, the J gene TRBJ1-2, with no clear D. V dropped 5 bases and J dropped 2 bases, with 15 bases sitting between them. Germline CDR1 MDHEN, CDR2 SYDVKM. This CDR3 is 15 amino acids long. The CDR3 DNA follows: TGTGCCAGCAGTCTCACCCCCCGGGGAAACTATGGCTACACCTTC. Its translation is CASSLTPRGNYGYTF.

The genes are TRBV5-6 and TRBJ2-5; TRBD1 matches 9 bases. V trimming: 6 bases; J trimming: 2 bases; junction bases outside the gene matches: 11. CDR1 and CDR2 (germline): SGHDT, YYEEEE. The CDR3 is 16 residues long. Here the CDR3 reads CASIPMTGQGQETQYF. For the CDR3, the DNA is TGTGCCAGCATCCCTATGACAGGACAGGGGCAAGAGACCCAGTACTTC.

This clone was found once. The V call is TRBV28, the J call TRBJ2-3; 10 bases are a match to TRBD2. The CDR3 is 16 residues long. Germline trimming cut 6 bases from V and 10 bases from J; bases unmatched to any gene: 16. Germline lookup yields CDR1 MDHEN and CDR2 SYDVKM. The CDR3 reads CASSAPGEAGGQAQYF. The CDR3 coding sequence is TGTGCCAGCAGCGCTCCCGGGGAAGCGGGGGGGCAGGCGCAGTATTTT.

The genes are TRBV2 and TRBJ1-1; D remains ambiguous. V was clipped by 5 bases and J by 0 bases, with 10 bases between them. The CDR3 spans 14 residues. The germline CDR1 and CDR2 sequences are SNHLY and FYNNEI. The CDR3 reads CASSPTDMNTEAFF. As DNA, the CDR3 is TGTGCCAGCAGTCCAACAGATATGAACACTGAAGCTTTCTTT.

The chain carries TRBV5-1 and TRBJ2-5; possibly TRBD1 for D (6 bases). This CDR3 is 15 amino acids long. V lost 4 bases, J lost 1 base, and 14 bases lay in between. Germline loops: CDR1 SGHRS, CDR2 YFSETQ. CDR3 loop: CASSKQTGFQETQYF. The DNA of the CDR3 is TGCGCCAGCAGCAAACAAACAGGGTTCCAAGAGACCCAGTACTTC.

This chain links TRBV4-1 with TRBJ2-2; weak D call: TRBD2 (5 bases). Germline V CDR1 and CDR2: MGHRA, YSYEKL. V gave up 1 base and J gave up 5 bases, with 17 bases separating them. CDR3 length: 17 residues. CDR3 in amino acids: CASSQAPGRGQTGELFF. The CDR3 nucleotides are TGCGCCAGCAGCCAAGCCCCAGGTCGGGGTCAAACCGGGGAGCTGTTTTTT.

The chain links TRBV23-1 to TRBJ2-3; 7 bases agree with TRBD2. TRBV23-1 is annotated as an ORF whose role is uncertain. This CDR3 is built from 15 residues. The ends lost 8 bases at V and 6 bases at J; junction bases unmatched: 14. The CDR3 here is CASSLAGLFFDTQYF. The CDR3 DNA reads as TGCGCCAGCTCCCTTGCGGGACTATTTTTCGATACGCAGTATTTT.

The rearrangement uses TRBV11-2 and TRBJ2-5; 9 positions agree with TRBD2. The CDR3 consists of 15 residues. Looked up from germline, CDR1 is SGHAT and CDR2 is FQNNGV. J gave up 8 bases and V 1 base, and 8 bases lay outside the gene matches. In nucleotides, the CDR3 is TGTGCCAGCAGCTTAGTAGTGCGGGGGGGTTTAACCCAGTACTTC. This sequence encodes CASSLVVRGGLTQYF.

V is TRBV2 and J is TRBJ2-7, with 8 bases that match TRBD2. Germline CDR1 is SNHLY and CDR2 is FYNNEI. V shed 6 bases and J 3 bases; nucleotides not matched to a gene: 16. The CDR3 consists of 17 residues. The CDR3 reads CASSRSTVGREGYEQYF. In DNA, the CDR3 is TGTGCCAGCAGCCGTAGTACCGTAGGACGGGAGGGCTACGAGCAGTACTTC.

The chain uses TRBV3-1 (or the pseudogene TRBV3-2) and TRBJ1-3; D is unresolved. The germline CDR1 and CDR2 sequences are LGHDT and YNNKEL (reference sequence). CDR3 size: 15 residues. The V end was cut by 7 bases, the J end by 2 bases, with 15 bases between. This CDR3 reads CASTTSRFAGNTIYF. The CDR3, as DNA: TGTGCCAGCACTACGAGCAGGTTCGCTGGAAACACCATATATTTT.

The chain carries TRBV10-3 and TRBJ2-2; possible D gene TRBD1, 5 bases. Looked up from germline, CDR1 is ENHRY and CDR2 is SYGVKD. Trimming left V 7 bases short and J 3 bases short, with 6 bases between. This CDR3 contains 12 residues. The DNA for the CDR3 is TGTGCCATCACCAGGGACACCGGGGAGCTGTTTTTT. Its protein is CAITRDTGELFF.